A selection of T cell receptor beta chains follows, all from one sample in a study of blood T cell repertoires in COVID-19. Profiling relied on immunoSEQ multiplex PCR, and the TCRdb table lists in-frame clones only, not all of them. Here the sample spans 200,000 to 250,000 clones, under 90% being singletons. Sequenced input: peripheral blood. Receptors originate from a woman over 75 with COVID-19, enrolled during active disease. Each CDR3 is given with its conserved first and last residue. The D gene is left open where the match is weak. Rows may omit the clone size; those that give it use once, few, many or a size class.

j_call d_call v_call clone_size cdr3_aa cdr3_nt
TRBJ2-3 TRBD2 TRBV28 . CASSAPPELLAGVGDTQYF TGTGCCAGCAGTGCTCCACCCGAACTGCTAGCGGGAGTTGGAGATACGCAGTATTTT
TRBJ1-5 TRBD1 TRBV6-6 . CASTTQGDQPQHF TGTGCCAGCACCACCCAGGGGGATCAGCCCCAGCATTTT
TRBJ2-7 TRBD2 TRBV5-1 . CASTPTSGRDEQYF TGCGCCAGCACCCCGACTAGCGGGCGCGACGAGCAGTACTTC
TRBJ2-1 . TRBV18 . CASSPVHGDEQFF TGTGCCAGCTCACCAGTACACGGGGATGAGCAGTTCTTC
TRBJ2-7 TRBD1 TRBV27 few CASSSRDRVHEQYF TGTGCCAGCAGTTCCCGGGACAGGGTACACGAGCAGTACTTC
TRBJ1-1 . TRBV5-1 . CASSLVRSDTEAFF TGCGCCAGCAGCTTGGTCCGGTCGGACACTGAAGCTTTCTTT
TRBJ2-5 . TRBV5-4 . CASSLGSPGLEETQYF TGTGCCAGCAGCTTAGGATCACCGGGACTGGAAGAGACCCAGTACTTC
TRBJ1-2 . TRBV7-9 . CASSPRGSVDYGYTF TGTGCCAGCAGCCCCCGGGGATCGGTGGACTATGGCTACACCTTC
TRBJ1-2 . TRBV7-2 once CASSASGTTYGYTF TGTGCCAGCAGCGCTTCCGGGACAACTTATGGCTACACCTTC
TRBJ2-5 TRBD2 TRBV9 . CASSVGGAGGTPPETQYF TGTGCCAGCAGCGTAGGAGGGGCGGGAGGGACCCCGCCGGAGACCCAGTACTTC
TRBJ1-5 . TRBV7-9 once CASTQGGGGKPQHF TGTGCCAGCACCCAGGGCGGGGGTGGAAAGCCCCAGCATTTT
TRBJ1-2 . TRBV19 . CASSLGTANYGYTF TGTGCCAGTAGTCTTGGTACAGCTAACTATGGCTACACCTTC
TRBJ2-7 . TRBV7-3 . CASSSPPGYEQYF TGTGCCAGCAGCTCCCCCCCCGGCTACGAGCAGTACTTC
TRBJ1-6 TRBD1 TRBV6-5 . CASSYGGGAYSPLHF TGTGCCAGCAGTTACGGAGGGGGCGCCTATTCACCCCTCCACTTT
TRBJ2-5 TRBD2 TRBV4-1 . CASRQPGLGSETQYF TGCGCCAGCAGACAACCGGGACTAGGAAGTGAGACCCAGTACTTC
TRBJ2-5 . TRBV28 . CASSPSDNQETQYF TGTGCCAGCAGTCCCTCGGACAACCAAGAGACCCAGTACTTC
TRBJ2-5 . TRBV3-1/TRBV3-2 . CASSQAGREETQYF TGTGCCAGCAGCCAAGCAGGCAGGGAAGAGACCCAGTACTTC
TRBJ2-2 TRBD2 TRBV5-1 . CASSPTSGRRGGELFF TGCGCCAGCAGCCCCACTAGCGGGAGGCGGGGCGGGGAGCTGTTTTTT
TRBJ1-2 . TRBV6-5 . CASSYLHGGYGYTF TGTGCCAGCAGTTACCTGCATGGGGGGTATGGCTACACCTTC
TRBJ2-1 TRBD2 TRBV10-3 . CATRAGDYNEQFF TGTGCCACTCGAGCGGGGGACTACAATGAGCAGTTCTTC
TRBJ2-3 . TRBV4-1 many CASSQATSTDTQYF TGCGCCAGCAGCCAAGCTACTAGCACAGATACGCAGTATTTT
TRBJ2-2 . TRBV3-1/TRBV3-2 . CASTPYTAGGELFF TGTGCCAGCACCCCATATACCGCGGGCGGGGAGCTGTTTTTT
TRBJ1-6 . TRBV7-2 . CASSSRDSPLHF TGTGCCAGCAGCAGCAGGGATTCACCCCTCCACTTT
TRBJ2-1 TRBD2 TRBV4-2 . CASSQDTGLAGVYNEQFF TGTGCCAGCAGCCAAGATACTGGACTAGCGGGGGTGTACAATGAGCAGTTCTTC
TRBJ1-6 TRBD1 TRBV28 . CASSAGTGGIRGNSPLHF TGTGCCAGCAGTGCCGGGACAGGGGGAATTAGAGGAAATTCACCCCTCCACTTT
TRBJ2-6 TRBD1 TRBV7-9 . CASSFTGGNSGANVLTF TGTGCCAGCAGCTTTACAGGGGGGAACTCTGGGGCCAACGTCCTGACTTTC
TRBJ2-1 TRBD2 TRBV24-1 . CATSDWGGSNEQFF TGTGCCACCAGTGATTGGGGGGGAAGCAATGAGCAGTTCTTC
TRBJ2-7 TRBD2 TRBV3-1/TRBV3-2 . CASRGTSDSYEQYF TGTGCCAGCAGAGGGACTAGCGACTCCTACGAGCAGTACTTC
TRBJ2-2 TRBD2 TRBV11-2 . CASSPGLAPGELFF TGTGCCAGCAGCCCGGGACTAGCCCCCGGGGAGCTGTTTTTT
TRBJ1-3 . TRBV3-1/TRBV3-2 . CASSQGGARSAGNTIYF TGTGCCAGCAGCCAAGGTGGGGCCAGATCGGCTGGAAACACCATATATTTT
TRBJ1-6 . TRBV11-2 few CASSPGGPSSYNSPLHF TGTGCCAGCAGCCCCGGGGGGCCCAGCTCCTATAATTCACCCCTCCACTTT
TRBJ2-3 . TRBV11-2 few CASRTSTDTQYF TGTGCCAGCAGGACTAGCACAGATACGCAGTATTTT
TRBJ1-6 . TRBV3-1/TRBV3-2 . CASSQFRVSPLHF TGTGCCAGCAGCCAATTTCGGGTTTCACCCCTCCACTTT
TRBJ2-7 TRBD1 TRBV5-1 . CASRTGTGRYEQYF TGCGCCAGCAGAACCGGGACAGGCCGCTACGAGCAGTACTTC
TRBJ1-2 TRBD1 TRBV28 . CASSLSGGRGLYTF TGTGCCAGCAGTTTATCAGGGGGAAGAGGGCTATACACCTTC
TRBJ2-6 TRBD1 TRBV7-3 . CASSLIGTGASSGANVLTF TGTGCCAGCAGTCTCATCGGAACAGGGGCAAGCTCTGGGGCCAACGTCCTGACTTTC
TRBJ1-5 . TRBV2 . CATRTEVEQPQHF TGTGCCACCAGGACCGAGGTGGAACAGCCCCAGCATTTT
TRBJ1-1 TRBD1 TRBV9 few CASSGGQGNTEAFF TGTGCCAGCAGCGGGGGACAGGGGAACACTGAAGCTTTCTTT
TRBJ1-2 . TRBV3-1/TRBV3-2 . CASSHGGINYGYTF TGTGCCAGCAGCCACGGGGGTATTAACTATGGCTACACCTTC
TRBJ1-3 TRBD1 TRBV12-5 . CASGTGEVGNTIYF TGTGCTAGTGGCACAGGGGAGGTTGGAAACACCATATATTTT
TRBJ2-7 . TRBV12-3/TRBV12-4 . CASSLRGIYEQYF TGTGCCAGCAGTTTACGAGGAATCTACGAGCAGTACTTC
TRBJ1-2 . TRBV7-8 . CASSLRGSYGYTF TGTGCCAGCAGCTTAAGAGGTTCCTATGGCTACACCTTC
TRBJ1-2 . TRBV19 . CASTGPGVVGYTF TGTGCCAGTACGGGACCGGGGGTGGTTGGCTACACCTTC
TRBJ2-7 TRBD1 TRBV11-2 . CASSFGQGGFYEQYF TGTGCCAGCAGCTTTGGACAGGGGGGATTCTACGAGCAGTACTTC
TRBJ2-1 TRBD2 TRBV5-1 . CASSLRGESYNEQFF TGCGCCAGCAGCTTGCGGGGGGAATCCTACAATGAGCAGTTCTTC
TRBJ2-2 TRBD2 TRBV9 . CASSVGVAGTTGELFF TGTGCCAGCAGCGTGGGAGTAGCGGGAACCACCGGGGAGCTGTTTTTT
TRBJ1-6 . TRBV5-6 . CASSPVSSYNSPLHF TGTGCCAGCAGCCCTGTGAGCTCCTATAATTCACCCCTCCACTTT
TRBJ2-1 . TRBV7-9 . CASSRPLGRQFF TGTGCCAGCAGCCGACCCTTGGGCAGGCAGTTCTTC
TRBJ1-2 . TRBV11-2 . CASSLEGGIYGYTF TGTGCCAGCAGCTTGGAGGGGGGGATCTATGGCTACACCTTC
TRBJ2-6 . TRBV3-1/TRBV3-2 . CASSRTVTGANVLTF TGTGCCAGCAGTAGGACTGTGACTGGGGCCAACGTCCTGACTTTC
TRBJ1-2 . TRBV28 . CASSLGRSYGYTF TGTGCCAGCAGTTTGGGCCGGTCCTATGGCTACACCTTC
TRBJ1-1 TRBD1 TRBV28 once CASSGQGTGTEAFF TGTGCCAGCAGTGGACAGGGCACGGGTACTGAAGCTTTCTTT
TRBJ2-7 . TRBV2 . CASRTGPIGEQYF TGTGCCAGCAGGACAGGACCCATTGGCGAGCAGTACTTC
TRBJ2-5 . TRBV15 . CATSSIRGGQETQYF TGTGCCACCAGCAGTATAAGGGGAGGCCAAGAGACCCAGTACTTC